Below, 26 T cell receptor beta chains from the same sample are listed, as sequenced in a study of blood T cell repertoires in COVID-19. TCRdb's table, derived via immunoSEQ multiplex PCR, lists solely in-frame clones and lacks some. The table includes 190,000 or so clones, around 90% detected once. The sequencing sample was made of PBMCs or T cells enriched from blood (not recorded which). All receptors come from a woman aged 25 to 39 who had recovered from COVID-19.

The J gene is TRBJ2-5, the V gene TRBV7-3; 12 bases fit TRBD2. The germline V gene encodes CDR1 SGHTA and CDR2 FQGTGA. V was pared by 4 bases and J by 5 bases, with 5 bases of the junction left unmatched. The CDR3 length is 15 residues. The DNA of the CDR3 is TGTGCCAGCAGCTCTGGACTAGCGGGGCAGGAGACCCAGTACTTC. It encodes CASSSGLAGQETQYF.

V gene TRBV11-2 combines with J gene TRBJ1-2; tentative D call: TRBD1 (5 bases). The CDR3 is made up of 15 amino acids. Between the trimmed V and J ends, which lost 8 bases and 4 bases, there was a span of 20 bases. Germline V gene sequence: CDR1 SGHAT, CDR2 FQNNGV. The CDR3 here is CASRSPRQGIYGYTF. CDR3 coding DNA: TGTGCCAGCCGCTCCCCGAGGCAGGGCATCTATGGCTACACCTTC.

The chain has TRBV30 and TRBJ1-2; 8 bases are a match to TRBD1. The germline V gene has CDR1 GTSNPN and CDR2 SVGIG (reference sequence). The CDR3 extends over 11 amino acids. V dropped 8 bases and J dropped 7; count of bases not matched to a gene: 6. For the CDR3, the DNA is TGTGCCCGCTATACAGGGGGTGGCTACACCTTC. It codes for CARYTGGGYTF.

V gene TRBV2 combines with J gene TRBJ2-5, with TRBD2 identical over 11 bases. The CDR3 totals 14 residues. J lost 5 bases, V lost 6 bases, and 5 bases had no gene match. The germline V gene encodes CDR1 SNHLY and CDR2 FYNNEI. CDR3 sequence reads: CASSLSGGAETQYF. The CDR3, as DNA: TGTGCCAGCAGCCTTAGCGGGGGGGCGGAGACCCAGTACTTC.

This sequence joins TRBV4-3 and TRBJ1-2; TRBD1 matches 7 bases. The CDR3 sequence is 16 residues long. V lost 0 bases to trimming and J lost 7 bases; unmatched junction nucleotides: 11. Germline V lookup: CDR1 LGHNA, CDR2 YSLEER. CDR3 nucleotides: TGCGCCAGCAGCCAAGATAGAGGGGGCGCTTGGAGTGGCTACACCTTC. Translating it yields CASSQDRGGAWSGYTF.

The rearrangement uses TRBV6-5 and TRBJ2-5; 7 bases line up with TRBD2. Losses at the gene ends were 0 bases for V and 2 bases for J; bases not matched to a gene: 6. Germline V gene data show CDR1 as MNHEY and CDR2 as SVGAGI. The CDR3 has 16 amino acids. The CDR3 DNA reads as TGTGCCAGCAGTTACTCATGGGGGGGTCCTCAAGAGACCCAGTACTTC. This encodes CASSYSWGGPQETQYF.

The rearrangement uses TRBV19 and TRBJ2-7, with TRBD2 identical over 11 bases. J was trimmed by 3 bases and V by 3 bases; bases with no gene match: 1. Germline assignment: CDR1 LNHDA and CDR2 SQIVND (reference sequence). The CDR3 totals 14 residues. CDR3 sequence (DNA): TGTGCCAGTAGTATCACTAGCGGGGGCTACGAGCAGTACTTC. Protein sequence: CASSITSGGYEQYF.

In its sample, this clone was seen many times. The rearrangement uses TRBV11-1 and TRBJ2-7, with 9 bases identical to TRBD1. The trim removed 1 base at V and 3 bases at J, leaving 7 bases unmatched. Germline V gene data show CDR1 as SGHAT and CDR2 as FQDESV (reference sequence). This CDR3 has 16 amino acids. The CDR3 coding sequence is TGTGCCAGCAGCTTAGGGTTGCGGACAGGGGTCTACGAGCAGTACTTC. Its protein product is CASSLGLRTGVYEQYF.

The V and J genes are TRBV4-3 and TRBJ2-7; TRBD2 aligns across 14 bases. The CDR3 spans 20 residues. V was clipped by 0 bases and J by 3 bases; unmatched bases: 13. Germline V lookup: CDR1 LGHNA, CDR2 YSLEER. The CDR3 protein is CASSQDRPTGGLAGVYEQYF. CDR3 nucleotide sequence: TGCGCCAGCAGCCAAGATAGACCGACAGGGGGACTAGCGGGAGTCTACGAGCAGTACTTC.

J is TRBJ1-6 and V is TRBV3-1 (or the pseudogene TRBV3-2), with 8 bases that match TRBD1. Germline CDR1 LGHDT, CDR2 YNNKEL (reference sequence). The CDR3 sequence is 15 residues long. The J segment lost 7 bases and the V segment lost 3 bases, leaving 5 bases of the junction unmatched. CDR3 DNA sequence: TGTGCCAGCAGCCACTTGGACAGGGAGAATTCACCCCTCCACTTT. This gives the protein CASSHLDRENSPLHF.

The chain uses TRBV3-1 (or the pseudogene TRBV3-2) and TRBJ1-2, with 8 bases matching TRBD1. Trimming took 3 bases from V and 6 from J; bases not matched to a gene: 9. This CDR3 contains 15 residues. Looked up from germline, CDR1 is LGHDT and CDR2 is YNNKEL (reference sequence). CDR3 bases: TGTGCCAGCAGCCAGTTGGGACAGGCTGGCAATGGCTACACCTTC. It encodes CASSQLGQAGNGYTF.

This clone is a singleton in its sample. The rearrangement uses TRBV4-1 and TRBJ2-7; the match to TRBD2 covers 13 bases. CDR3 length: 16 amino acids. The trim removed 4 bases at V and 0 bases at J, leaving 3 bases unmatched. Germline values: CDR1 MGHRA, CDR2 YSYEKL. The CDR3 DNA is TGCGCCAGCAGCCGTGGGACTAGCGGGGACTCCTACGAGCAGTACTTC. It is translated as CASSRGTSGDSYEQYF.

This chain uses TRBV5-6 with TRBJ1-1; D remains unclear. V was pared by 4 bases and J by 6 bases, with 13 bases between. Per the germline V gene, CDR1 is SGHDT and CDR2 is YYEEEE. The CDR3 consists of 13 residues. Here the CDR3 reads CASSAGSRPEAFF. CDR3 coding DNA: TGTGCCAGCAGCGCTGGATCGAGGCCTGAAGCTTTCTTT.

J is TRBJ2-1 and V is TRBV5-6; D is uncertain. Germline CDR1 is SGHDT and CDR2 is YYEEEE. This CDR3 region has 14 residues. The germline V and J ends were trimmed by 0 bases and 5 bases, with 9 bases remaining between them. The CDR3 coding sequence is TGTGCCAGCAGCTTGGGACATTCCGACAATGAGCAGTTCTTC. This translates into CASSLGHSDNEQFF.

The chain uses TRBV7-2 and TRBJ2-5; 7 nucleotides agree with TRBD1. Germline CDR1 and CDR2: SGHTA and FQGNSA. The junction had 10 bases not matched to a gene; V was cut back by 4 bases and J by 5 bases. The length of the CDR3 is 15 residues. CDR3 sequence: CASSSETGRGETQYF. CDR3 nucleotides: TGTGCCAGCAGCTCAGAGACAGGGAGAGGGGAGACCCAGTACTTC.

The chain employs TRBV27 and TRBJ1-1, with TRBD1 identical over 7 bases. V shed 8 bases and J 5 bases; nucleotides not matched to a gene: 11. The germline CDR1 and CDR2 sequences are MNHEY and SMNVEV (reference sequence). The CDR3 loop spans 14 amino acids. The CDR3: CASGVRDSGTEAFF. The CDR3 region has the DNA TGTGCCAGCGGCGTCCGGGACAGTGGGACTGAAGCTTTCTTT.

The rearrangement joins TRBV5-1 to TRBJ2-1, with TRBD2 matching over 14 bases. J was trimmed by 9 bases and V by 5 bases; bases with no gene match: 13. Germline lookup yields CDR1 SGHRS and CDR2 YFSETQ. The CDR3 runs to 17 residues. The CDR3 coding sequence is TGCGCCAGCAGTTCACACCCGGGACTAGCGGGAGACGCTGAGCAGTTCTTC. Translation: CASSSHPGLAGDAEQFF.

In this sample, this clone turned up a few times. The rearrangement links TRBV5-1 to TRBJ1-1; 8 bases are a match to TRBD1. The CDR3 loop spans 16 amino acids. The ends lost 0 bases at V and 1 base at J; junction bases unmatched: 5. Germline assignment: CDR1 SGHRS and CDR2 YFSETQ. The CDR3 bases are TGCGCCAGCAGCTTGGGGACAGGGACAGGGAACACTGAAGCTTTCTTT. Its translation is CASSLGTGTGNTEAFF.

V usage is TRBV28 and J usage is TRBJ1-5, with TRBD1 as a possible D gene (5 bases). The CDR3 spans 14 residues. V was clipped by 5 bases and J by 0 bases, with 8 bases between them. The germline V gene encodes CDR1 MDHEN and CDR2 SYDVKM. CDR3 nucleotide sequence: TGTGCCAGCAGTCGCCAGGGTAGCAATCAGCCCCAGCATTTT. It encodes CASSRQGSNQPQHF. The variable domain in full, with the rest retrieved from reference TRBV28 and TRBJ1-5, is DVKVTQSSRYLVKRTGEKVFLECVQDMDHENMFWYRQDPGLGLRLIYFSYDVKMKEKGDIPEGYSVSREKKERFSLILESASTNQTSMYLCASSRQGSNQPQHFGDGTRLSIL.

The chain has TRBV30 and TRBJ1-2; 10 positions match TRBD1. Trimming took 7 bases from V and 0 from J; bases not matched to a gene: 5. The length of the CDR3 is 14 residues. Germline lookup yields CDR1 GTSNPN and CDR2 SVGIG (reference sequence). CDR3 sequence: CASPGTGANYGYTF. DNA of the CDR3: TGTGCCTCCCCAGGGACAGGGGCTAACTATGGCTACACCTTC.

The rearrangement uses TRBV19 and TRBJ1-5; 8 bases align to TRBD1. Unmatched junction bases numbered 4, after V lost 2 bases and J lost 4 bases. CDR3 length: 15 residues. CDR1 LNHDA and CDR2 SQIVND come from the germline V gene (reference sequence). CDR3 protein: CASSIYRGSNQPQHF. Written as DNA, the CDR3 is TGTGCCAGTAGTATATACAGGGGGAGTAATCAGCCCCAGCATTTT. Drawing the rest from reference TRBV19 and TRBJ1-5, the complete variable domain is DGGITQSPKYLFRKEGQNVTLSCEQNLNHDAMYWYRQDPGQGLRLIYYSQIVNDFQKGDIAEGYSVSREKKESFPLTVTSAQKNPTAFYLCASSIYRGSNQPQHFGDGTRLSIL.

This chain uses TRBV2 with TRBJ1-3, with D perhaps matching TRBD1 (5 bases). Germline V gene lookup returns CDR1 SNHLY and CDR2 FYNNEI. Trimming pared 7 bases from V and 2 bases from J, leaving 12 bases between. The CDR3 loop spans 14 amino acids. CDR3 bases: TGTGCCAGCAATCCACAGGAAACTGGAAACACCATATATTTT. As protein: CASNPQETGNTIYF.

V gene TRBV14 combines with J gene TRBJ2-6, with a weak D call TRBD2 (5 bases). Trimming took off 0 bases at V and 1 base at J, with 13 bases between the two ends. Germline CDR1 and CDR2: SGHDN and FVKESK. CDR3 length equals 18 residues. The CDR3 DNA reads as TGTGCCAGCAGCCAAGATCTGGGGAGCATGTCTGGGGCCAACGTCCTGACTTTC. Protein: CASSQDLGSMSGANVLTF.

The chain links TRBV18 to TRBJ1-1; 8 nucleotides agree with TRBD1. Looked up from germline, CDR1 is KGHSH and CDR2 is LQKENI. This CDR3 contains 16 residues. V shed 3 bases and J 4 bases; nucleotides not matched to a gene: 10. CDR3: CASSPSHRGAGTEAFF. The CDR3 nucleotides are TGTGCCAGCTCACCTTCTCACAGGGGGGCGGGCACTGAAGCTTTCTTT.

The CDR3 loop is CASSLEGGENTEAFF. Written as DNA, the CDR3 is TGTGCCAGCAGCTTAGAAGGGGGCGAAAACACTGAAGCTTTCTTT. The chain links TRBV11-2 to TRBJ1-1, with 7 positions matching TRBD1. Germline V gene data show CDR1 as SGHAT and CDR2 as FQNNGV. J lost 2 bases, V lost 0 bases, and 3 bases had no gene match. There are 15 residues in the CDR3.

The chain couples TRBV7-9 to TRBJ1-1; TRBD1 matches 7 bases. Germline V gene sequence: CDR1 SEHNR, CDR2 FQNEAQ (reference sequence). The CDR3 runs 14 residues. V was pared by 3 bases and J by 2 bases, with 3 bases of the junction left unmatched. Here the CDR3 DNA reads TGTGCCAGCAGCTTTCCAGGGGGTAACACTGAAGCTTTCTTT. It yields the protein CASSFPGGNTEAFF.